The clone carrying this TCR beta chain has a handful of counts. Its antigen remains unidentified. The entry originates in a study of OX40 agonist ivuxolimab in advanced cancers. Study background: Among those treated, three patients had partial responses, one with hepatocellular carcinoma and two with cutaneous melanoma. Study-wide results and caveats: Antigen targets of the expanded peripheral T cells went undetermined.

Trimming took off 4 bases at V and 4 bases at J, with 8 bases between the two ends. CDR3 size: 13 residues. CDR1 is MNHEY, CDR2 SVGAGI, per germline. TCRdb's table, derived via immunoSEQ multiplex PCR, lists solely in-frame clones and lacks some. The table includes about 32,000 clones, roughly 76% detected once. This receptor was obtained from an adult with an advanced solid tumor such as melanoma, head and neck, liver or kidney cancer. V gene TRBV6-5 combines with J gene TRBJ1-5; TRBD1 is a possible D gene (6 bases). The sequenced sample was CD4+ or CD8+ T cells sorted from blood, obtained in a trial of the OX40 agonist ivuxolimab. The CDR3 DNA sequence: TGTGCCAGCAGTTCCACAGGGAATCAGCCCCAGCATTTT. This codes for CASSSTGNQPQHF.